Described below is a single TCR beta chain sequence and its context. Its specific antigen is unknown. Base quality data are lacking; no much larger clone is found one base away. For CDR1 and CDR2, the germline V gene lists MRHNA and SNTAGT. From cysteine to phenylalanine, the CDR3 is 16 amino acids long. Only the CDR3 part of the read is kept: 48 bases, read in frame from the first base. Trimming leaves V shorter by 2 bases and J shorter by 2 bases, with the junction holding 1 base beyond the gene matches. What the time point label conveys for this sample: cycle 1 day 1 (C1D1), immediately before nivolumab initiation. Every trial patient had relapsed after autologous stem cell transplantation, and cohorts A, B and C differed in prior brentuximab vedotin exposure. The trial cohort comprised 56 patients with relapsed/refractory classical Hodgkin lymphoma whose best overall responses were complete response, partial response or progressive disease. Single-agent nivolumab was administered to trial patients in the multi-cohort phase II CheckMate 205 trial. An independent review committee assessed best overall response by applying the 2007 International Working Group response criteria. Trial PBMCs were collected just before the start of nivolumab (C1D1) and during therapy at cycle 2 day 1 and cycle 4 day 1. Peripheral blood was collected in 8 mL Vacutainer Cell Preparation Tubes, from which PBMCs were isolated by centrifugation and then cryopreserved.

The sample belongs to a study of PD-1 blockade in classical Hodgkin lymphoma (dated by TCRdb to about 2020). The study in broad terms: Nivolumab dosing was 3 mg/kg intravenously every 2 weeks, continuing until either disease progression or unacceptable toxicity. The study used CyTOF and TCR beta sequencing to define a peripheral blood immune signature of response to PD-1 blockade in classical Hodgkin lymphoma.

On the study overall, not on this receptor specifically: Baseline TCR diversity was reported to be lower in newly diagnosed patients than in healthy donors and to be lower still in relapsed/refractory patients. Lower diversity was observed in patients in whom nivolumab was started less than 1 year after ASCT, and these patients were excluded from later analyses so that confounding by immune reconstitution would be avoided. A significant rise by C4D1 was seen in CD4+ but not CD8+ TCR diversity (p=0.0027 vs p=0.16), with the rise being most apparent in complete responders (p=0.02). Trial patients with a complete response had baseline diversity similar to that of newly diagnosed patients, while partial responders and progressors had significantly lower diversity. Only a single clinical trial cohort was studied, and what caused the repertoire differences, possibly disease activity or prior therapy, remained undefined.

Genomic DNA was isolated using the Qiagen DNeasy kit from unsorted PBMCs as well as from negatively selected CD4+ and CD8+ fractions. Amplification of TCR beta CDR3 regions was done by immunoSEQ multiplex PCR with primers that anneal to V and J segments. A synthetic immune receptor repertoire was used to minimize amplification bias, and any remaining bias was removed computationally after sequencing. In the authors' own workflow: Custom Python scripts were used to quantify repertoire diversity as the Shannon entropy index. The unsorted, CD4+ and CD8+ repertoires were each analyzed separately, with the exception of combined analyses, where CD4+ and CD8+ sequences were merged in silico. Clonal expansion was defined as at least a 2-fold frequency increase after treatment relative to C1D1, with a pseudocount of 0.5 for undetected baseline clones. Clones with 0 or 1 copy at C1D1 were defined as singleton clones, while clones with 2 or more copies were defined as non-singleton clones. By matching protein sequences in sorted samples from the same patient, clones expanded in unsorted samples were annotated as CD4+, CD8+ or unknown. Diversity changes from C1D1 to C4D1 were tested in paired samples using Wilcoxon tests. In TCRdb, the immuneACCESS table is reduced to in-frame sequences with V and J assigned. These tables do not hold every clone; where another copy was compared, an unresolved V gene accounts for under half, and the others remain unexplained. That table supplies the V and J calls and clone size; D and trimming were determined from the DNA. The sample yields 20,000 to 25,000 clones; about 70% were counted once. In total, the top ten clones hold approximately 3.3% of the sample.

The chain is encoded by TRBV6-4 joined to TRBJ2-3; a stretch of 13 junction bases matches TRBD2. The sample in question was peripheral blood mononuclear cells (PBMCs), obtained at baseline. The clonotype originates from a human donor with classical Hodgkin lymphoma. The DNA reads TGTGCCAGCAGTGACGGACTAGCGGGGGACACAGATACGCAGTATTTT. Its product reads: CASSDGLAGDTDTQYF.